This is a list of T cell receptor beta chains from one sample in a study of T cell responses to AZD1222 COVID-19 vaccine. The method was immunoSEQ multiplex PCR; TCRdb's version includes in-frame clones alone and lacks a portion of them. The sample shows 130,000 to 150,000 clones, around 84% of them seen only once. The sample was peripheral blood, taken 28 days after the second AZD1222 dose. The receptor set was obtained from an adult who received the AZD1222 COVID-19 vaccine. Both conserved end residues are part of each CDR3. Each record gives: J gene, CDR3 length, V gene, D gene, clone size, CDR3 DNA, CDR3 protein. The D gene is left open where the match is weak. A row's size may be missing; if present it is once, few, many or a size class.

j_gene: TRBJ2-7
len: 16
v_gene: TRBV5-5
d_gene: TRBD2
abundance: -
CDR3nt: TGTGCCAGCAGCCTGCAACCGGGACTAGCGGGCTTCGAGCAGTACTTC
CDR3aa: CASSLQPGLAGFEQYF

j_gene: TRBJ2-1
len: 16
v_gene: TRBV28
d_gene: TRBD2
abundance: -
CDR3nt: TGTGCCAGCAGATCTTTTTCGGGACTAGCGGGCAATGAGCAGTTCTTC
CDR3aa: CASRSFSGLAGNEQFF

j_gene: TRBJ1-6
len: 16
v_gene: TRBV9
d_gene: -
abundance: -
CDR3nt: TGTGCCAGCAGCGTAGAAGGGGGGCTCAGTAATTCACCCCTCCACTTT
CDR3aa: CASSVEGGLSNSPLHF

j_gene: TRBJ2-2
len: 16
v_gene: TRBV11-3
d_gene: TRBD1
abundance: -
CDR3nt: TGTGCCAGCAGCTTAGTGGGACAGGGGAACACCGGGGAGCTGTTTTTT
CDR3aa: CASSLVGQGNTGELFF

j_gene: TRBJ1-3
len: 16
v_gene: TRBV5-1
d_gene: -
abundance: -
CDR3nt: TGCGCCAGCAGCTGGTCGACGGGCCTCAGCGGAAACACCATATATTTT
CDR3aa: CASSWSTGLSGNTIYF

j_gene: TRBJ1-4
len: 16
v_gene: TRBV11-2
d_gene: -
abundance: -
CDR3nt: TGTGCCAGCAGCCCCTCGGAGTGGAGGGTCAACGAAAAACTGTTTTTT
CDR3aa: CASSPSEWRVNEKLFF

j_gene: TRBJ1-5
len: 13
v_gene: TRBV27
d_gene: -
abundance: -
CDR3nt: TGTGCCAGCAAAGAGGTTGGCAATCAGCCCCAGCATTTT
CDR3aa: CASKEVGNQPQHF

j_gene: TRBJ1-1
len: 15
v_gene: TRBV28
d_gene: -
abundance: once
CDR3nt: TGTGCCAGCAGTTTGCACACAGGGACAAACACTGAAGCTTTCTTT
CDR3aa: CASSLHTGTNTEAFF

j_gene: TRBJ2-5
len: 13
v_gene: TRBV19
d_gene: -
abundance: -
CDR3nt: TGTGCCAGTAGTCAGAGGAGGTCAGAGACCCAGTACTTC
CDR3aa: CASSQRRSETQYF

j_gene: TRBJ1-2
len: 13
v_gene: TRBV7-2
d_gene: -
abundance: -
CDR3nt: TGTGCCAGCCGCCAGTCCGGGGGGAATGGCTACACCTTC
CDR3aa: CASRQSGGNGYTF

j_gene: TRBJ2-1
len: 13
v_gene: TRBV9
d_gene: -
abundance: -
CDR3nt: TGTGCCAGCAGCGTACGCCCACCCGATGAGCAGTTCTTC
CDR3aa: CASSVRPPDEQFF

j_gene: TRBJ1-1
len: 17
v_gene: TRBV23-1
d_gene: -
abundance: -
CDR3nt: TGCGCCAGCAGTCAATTTAGGGGGGGCCGCCCGGACACTGAAGCTTTCTTT
CDR3aa: CASSQFRGGRPDTEAFF

j_gene: TRBJ2-2
len: 19
v_gene: TRBV3-1/TRBV3-2
d_gene: -
abundance: -
CDR3nt: TGTGCCAGCAGCCAAGATAGGCGGGTCTCAAACTATATCACCGGGGAGCTGTTTTTT
CDR3aa: CASSQDRRVSNYITGELFF

j_gene: TRBJ2-7
len: 13
v_gene: TRBV29-1
d_gene: -
abundance: -
CDR3nt: TGCAGCGTTGAAGGGGGACACCACTACGAGCAGTACTTC
CDR3aa: CSVEGGHHYEQYF

j_gene: TRBJ1-2
len: 15
v_gene: TRBV3-1/TRBV3-2
d_gene: -
abundance: -
CDR3nt: TGTGCCAGCAGCCCTTCGGACAGCCCAGCGAGGGGCTACACCTTC
CDR3aa: CASSPSDSPARGYTF

j_gene: TRBJ1-5
len: 15
v_gene: TRBV7-8
d_gene: -
abundance: once
CDR3nt: TGTGCCAGCAGCTTAGCGACGGGGAGTAATCAGCCCCAGCATTTT
CDR3aa: CASSLATGSNQPQHF

j_gene: TRBJ1-6
len: 15
v_gene: TRBV6-5
d_gene: -
abundance: -
CDR3nt: TGTGCCAGCAGCCAAACGTCCCAGGGCTCTTCACCCCTCCACTTT
CDR3aa: CASSQTSQGSSPLHF

j_gene: TRBJ2-3
len: 13
v_gene: TRBV12-3/TRBV12-4
d_gene: -
abundance: once
CDR3nt: TGTGCCAGCAGCCTCGACGAGGAAGATACGCAGTATTTT
CDR3aa: CASSLDEEDTQYF

j_gene: TRBJ2-4
len: 18
v_gene: TRBV28
d_gene: TRBD1
abundance: -
CDR3nt: TGTGCCAGCAGTTTCCTGGGACAGGGACAGGGGGCCCAAAACATTCAGTACTTC
CDR3aa: CASSFLGQGQGAQNIQYF

j_gene: TRBJ1-3
len: 18
v_gene: TRBV1
d_gene: -
abundance: -
CDR3nt: TGCACCAGCAGCCCGGGACAGGTCTTTTTTCTCTCTGGAAACACCATATATTTT
CDR3aa: CTSSPGQVFFLSGNTIYF

j_gene: TRBJ1-3
len: 16
v_gene: TRBV18
d_gene: -
abundance: -
CDR3nt: TGTGCCAGCTCACCGCCACAGGCGTTCTCTGGAAACACCATATATTTT
CDR3aa: CASSPPQAFSGNTIYF

j_gene: TRBJ1-3
len: 17
v_gene: TRBV4-2
d_gene: -
abundance: -
CDR3nt: TGTGCCAGCAGGCAAATCGCGGAGGAGGGCTCTGGAAACACCATATATTTT
CDR3aa: CASRQIAEEGSGNTIYF

j_gene: TRBJ2-2
len: 16
v_gene: TRBV4-2
d_gene: -
abundance: -
CDR3nt: TGTGCCAGCAGCCCCTTAGGCAGGGAGAACACCGGGGAGCTGTTTTTT
CDR3aa: CASSPLGRENTGELFF

j_gene: TRBJ2-5
len: 17
v_gene: TRBV19
d_gene: TRBD2
abundance: -
CDR3nt: TGTGCCAGTAGTATTCCCCCCACTAGCGGGGGAGGGAAGACCCAGTACTTC
CDR3aa: CASSIPPTSGGGKTQYF

j_gene: TRBJ1-1
len: 14
v_gene: TRBV2
d_gene: TRBD1
abundance: -
CDR3nt: TGTGCCAGCAAAGTGGCAGGGGGGTGGCTTGAAGCTTTCTTT
CDR3aa: CASKVAGGWLEAFF

j_gene: TRBJ1-4
len: 15
v_gene: TRBV10-1
d_gene: TRBD1
abundance: once
CDR3nt: TGCGCCAGCAGGGGGTACGACAGGGAGGGTGAAAAACTGTTTTTT
CDR3aa: CASRGYDREGEKLFF

j_gene: TRBJ1-2
len: 13
v_gene: TRBV5-4
d_gene: -
abundance: -
CDR3nt: TGTGCCATCTTCAGGGGCAGAAATGATGGCTACACCTTC
CDR3aa: CAIFRGRNDGYTF

j_gene: TRBJ1-2
len: 15
v_gene: TRBV18
d_gene: -
abundance: -
CDR3nt: TGTGCCAGCTCACCAACCCACACAACCACCTATGGCTACACCTTC
CDR3aa: CASSPTHTTTYGYTF

j_gene: TRBJ2-5
len: 16
v_gene: TRBV5-1
d_gene: TRBD1
abundance: -
CDR3nt: TGCGCCAGCAGCTTGGCCGGGACAGGGTATCAAGAGACCCAGTACTTC
CDR3aa: CASSLAGTGYQETQYF

j_gene: TRBJ1-1
len: 15
v_gene: TRBV28
d_gene: -
abundance: few
CDR3nt: TGTGCCAGCAGCACACCTAGGGGGGGGATCACTGAAGCTTTCTTT
CDR3aa: CASSTPRGGITEAFF

j_gene: TRBJ1-6
len: 13
v_gene: TRBV27
d_gene: -
abundance: -
CDR3nt: TGTGCCAGCAGCCTACAGGGAGGATCACCCCTCCACTTT
CDR3aa: CASSLQGGSPLHF

j_gene: TRBJ1-1
len: 13
v_gene: TRBV5-5
d_gene: -
abundance: few
CDR3nt: TGTGCCAGCAGCACCGACCAGAACACTGAAGCTTTCTTT
CDR3aa: CASSTDQNTEAFF

j_gene: TRBJ1-2
len: 12
v_gene: TRBV2
d_gene: -
abundance: -
CDR3nt: TGTGCCAGCAGCCTACAGGGCAATGGCTACACCTTC
CDR3aa: CASSLQGNGYTF

j_gene: TRBJ1-4
len: 15
v_gene: TRBV19
d_gene: -
abundance: -
CDR3nt: TGTGCCAGTAGTAACACAGGAGGAACTAATGAAAAACTGTTTTTT
CDR3aa: CASSNTGGTNEKLFF

j_gene: TRBJ2-7
len: 15
v_gene: TRBV6-5
d_gene: TRBD2
abundance: -
CDR3nt: TGTGCCAGCAGTTACTCTACTAGCGGGAGATACGAGCAGTACTTC
CDR3aa: CASSYSTSGRYEQYF

j_gene: TRBJ2-7
len: 14
v_gene: TRBV11-2
d_gene: -
abundance: once
CDR3nt: TGTGCCAGCAGCATCCGGGACACCAGTTACGAGCAGTACTTC
CDR3aa: CASSIRDTSYEQYF

j_gene: TRBJ1-2
len: 15
v_gene: TRBV18
d_gene: -
abundance: once
CDR3nt: TGTGCCAGCTCACCATCCTGGGGGCGCGGCTATGGCTACACCTTC
CDR3aa: CASSPSWGRGYGYTF

j_gene: TRBJ1-3
len: 14
v_gene: TRBV2
d_gene: -
abundance: once
CDR3nt: TGTGCCAGCAGTCAGGGAATGACTGGAAACACCATATATTTT
CDR3aa: CASSQGMTGNTIYF

j_gene: TRBJ2-5
len: 14
v_gene: TRBV13
d_gene: -
abundance: -
CDR3nt: TGTGCCAGCAGCTCACAGGGTTCTGGAGAGACCCAGTACTTC
CDR3aa: CASSSQGSGETQYF

j_gene: TRBJ1-1
len: 13
v_gene: TRBV12-5
d_gene: -
abundance: -
CDR3nt: TGTGCTAGTGGTTCAACCGGGGGGGGTAAAGCTTTCTTT
CDR3aa: CASGSTGGGKAFF

j_gene: TRBJ1-1
len: 14
v_gene: TRBV5-1
d_gene: -
abundance: once
CDR3nt: TGCGCCAGCAGCTTGTACGGGATGAACACTGAAGCTTTCTTT
CDR3aa: CASSLYGMNTEAFF

j_gene: TRBJ2-1
len: 14
v_gene: TRBV30
d_gene: TRBD2
abundance: -
CDR3nt: TGTGCCTGGTGGGAGGGACTAGTGAGTAATGAGCAGTTCTTC
CDR3aa: CAWWEGLVSNEQFF

j_gene: TRBJ1-4
len: 17
v_gene: TRBV4-1
d_gene: -
abundance: -
CDR3nt: TGCGCCAGCAGCCCGACCCCCCCGGGGGGCTTGAATGAAAAACTGTTTTTT
CDR3aa: CASSPTPPGGLNEKLFF

j_gene: TRBJ1-1
len: 14
v_gene: TRBV29-1
d_gene: -
abundance: -
CDR3nt: TGCAGCGTTTCGGGGGGGGAGTCAGGTGCTGAAGCTTTCTTT
CDR3aa: CSVSGGESGAEAFF

j_gene: TRBJ2-7
len: 15
v_gene: TRBV10-3
d_gene: TRBD1
abundance: -
CDR3nt: TGTGCCATCAGTGAGGAAGCGACAGGGGGAAACGAGCAGTACTTC
CDR3aa: CAISEEATGGNEQYF